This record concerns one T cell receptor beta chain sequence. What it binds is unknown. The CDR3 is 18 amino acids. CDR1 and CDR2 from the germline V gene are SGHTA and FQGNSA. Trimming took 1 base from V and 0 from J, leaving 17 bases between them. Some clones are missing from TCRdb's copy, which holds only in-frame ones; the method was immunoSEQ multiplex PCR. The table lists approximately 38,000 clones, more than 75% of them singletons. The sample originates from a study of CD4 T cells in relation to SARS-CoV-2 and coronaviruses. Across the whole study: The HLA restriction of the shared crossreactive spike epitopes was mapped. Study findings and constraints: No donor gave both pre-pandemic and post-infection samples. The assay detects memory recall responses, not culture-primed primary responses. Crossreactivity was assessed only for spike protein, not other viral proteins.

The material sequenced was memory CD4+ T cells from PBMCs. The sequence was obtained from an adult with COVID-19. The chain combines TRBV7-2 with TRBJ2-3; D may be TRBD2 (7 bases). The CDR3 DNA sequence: TGTGCCAGCAGCTTAGGGTCCGGGGGGCCCCTTAGCACAGATACGCAGTATTTT. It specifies CASSLGSGGPLSTDTQYF.